One and the same sample provided the 30 T cell receptor beta chains below, sequenced in a study of patients and donors after allogeneic stem cell transplantation. TCRdb passed the RT-PCR reads through MiXCR, listing each CDR3 protein once. The table has 200,000 to 250,000 distinct CDR3 sequences, about 14% seen once. The sequenced sample was blood, either unsorted or a sorted T cell fraction (not recorded which). The source is a human donor who was either an allogeneic HSCT recipient or a stem cell or donor lymphocyte infusion donor (not recorded which). It is not recorded whose cells these are; they may come from a transplant donor.

This clonotype came up many times. The chain carries TRBV12-3 or TRBV12-4 and TRBJ1-4, with 7 nucleotides matching TRBD1. The CDR3 spans 14 residues. V lost 8 bases, J lost 4 bases, and 7 bases stayed unmatched. The CDR3 DNA sequence: TGTGCCAGCCGAGGGACAGCAAATAATGAAAAACTGTTTTTT. Translating it yields CASRGTANNEKLFF.

This chain uses TRBV4-1 with TRBJ1-2; D is undetermined. Trimming shortened V by 2 bases and J by 4 bases, and 17 bases separated the two germline ends. Germline CDR1 MGHRA, CDR2 YSYEKL. The CDR3 is 16 residues long. The CDR3 here is CASSQPSAGSRYGYTF. In nucleotides, the CDR3 is TGCGCCAGCAGCCAACCCTCGGCAGGTTCCCGCTATGGCTACACCTTC.

The rearrangement links TRBV5-8 to TRBJ1-1, with TRBD1 identical over 10 bases. The CDR3 spans 13 residues. V lost 3 bases, J lost 5 bases, and 1 base stayed unmatched. The germline CDR1 and CDR2 sequences are SGHTS and YDEGEE. CDR3 in amino acids: CASSWDRGTEAFF. In DNA form, the CDR3 reads TGTGCCAGCAGCTGGGACAGGGGTACTGAAGCTTTCTTT. The full variable domain, in which reference TRBV5-8 and TRBJ1-1 provide the parts outside the CDR3, is EAGVTQSPTHLIKTRGQQATLRCSPISGHTSVYWYQQALGLGLQFLLWYDEGEERNRGNFPPRFSGRQFPNYSSELNVNALELEDSALYLCASSWDRGTEAFFGQGTRLTVV.

This clonotype was detected many times. This chain connects TRBV10-3 to TRBJ2-1; maybe TRBD1 (5 bases). Germline V CDR1 and CDR2: ENHRY, SYGVKD. The CDR3 length is 12 residues. The V gene lost 7 bases and the J gene lost 6 bases, with 10 bases spanning the gap. The CDR3 DNA reads as TGTGCCATCAATGGGGCCGGCAATGAGCAGTTCTTC. It translates to CAINGAGNEQFF.

The chain combines TRBV5-1 with TRBJ2-1, with D unclear. Trimming cost V 4 bases and J 9 bases, with 23 bases left between them. The CDR3 totals 16 residues. CDR1 is SGHRS and CDR2 is YFSETQ in the germline V gene. The CDR3 region is CASSPSMTLLASEQFF. Here the CDR3 DNA reads TGCGCCAGCAGCCCGTCGATGACCCTCTTAGCCAGTGAGCAGTTCTTC.

This clonotype was recorded at least ten times. J is TRBJ2-7 and V is TRBV25-1, with no clear D. Between the trimmed V and J ends, which lost 6 bases and 4 bases, there was a span of 7 bases. The CDR3 covers 11 residues. Germline CDR1 MGHDK, CDR2 SYGVNS. CDR3 region: CASSVGYEQYF. The DNA of the CDR3 is TGTGCCAGCAGCGTCGGGTACGAGCAGTACTTC.

This clonotype turned up a few times. The chain joins TRBV3-1 to TRBJ2-7; D not resolved. The germline V gene has CDR1 LGHDT and CDR2 YNNKEL (reference sequence). The CDR3 loop spans 12 amino acids. Trimming removed 0 bases from V and 5 bases from J, with 5 bases in between. CDR3 residues: CASSQDRHEQYF. CDR3 nucleotides: TGTGCCAGCAGCCAAGATCGGCACGAGCAGTACTTC.

This clonotype was counted ten times or more. V usage is TRBV20-1 and J usage is TRBJ1-5; D is uncertain. Deletions cut 2 bases from V and 8 bases from J, with 10 bases between. The CDR3 loop spans 12 amino acids. The germline V gene encodes CDR1 DFQATT and CDR2 SNEGSKA (reference sequence). In DNA form, the CDR3 reads TGCAGTGCTAGACTGTTTGACGAGCCCCAGCATTTT. The encoded protein is CSARLFDEPQHF.

This clonotype has more than one count but fewer than ten. V and J are TRBV4-3 and TRBJ2-3, with 9 positions matching TRBD2. V was clipped by 3 bases and J by 0 bases; unmatched bases: 16. Looked up from germline, CDR1 is LGHNA and CDR2 is YSLEER. This CDR3 region has 20 residues. CDR3 nucleotides: TGCGCCAGCAGCCATAGGCTTCCAGCGGGGGGCCGAACTAGCACAGATACGCAGTATTTT. Translation: CASSHRLPAGGRTSTDTQYF.

V usage is TRBV19 and J usage is TRBJ2-2; D uncertain. In germline, CDR1 is LNHDA, CDR2 SQIVND (reference sequence). This CDR3 has 14 amino acids. The ends were cut back, 6 bases at V and 0 bases at J, with 8 bases in the middle. The DNA of the CDR3 is TGTGCCAGTAGGATTAGCCCGAACACCGGGGAGCTGTTTTTT. Translated, it gives CASRISPNTGELFF.

This chain uses TRBV5-1 with TRBJ1-1; 8 nucleotides line up with TRBD1. In germline, CDR1 is SGHRS, CDR2 YFSETQ. The CDR3 has 17 residues. Trimming took 2 bases from V and 2 from J; bases not matched to a gene: 11. The CDR3 protein is CASSFYHLTGGNTEAFF. CDR3 coding DNA: TGCGCCAGCAGCTTCTACCACTTAACAGGGGGAAACACTGAAGCTTTCTTT.

This clonotype has only a few counts. This chain connects TRBV20-1 to TRBJ1-6; D perhaps matches TRBD1 (6 bases). Trimming took off 0 bases at V and 7 bases at J, with 19 bases between the two ends. CDR1 and CDR2 (germline): DFQATT, SNEGSKA (reference sequence). This CDR3 has 17 amino acids. The CDR3 DNA is TGCAGTGCTAGAGATCAGCCCCTACAGGGCGGGAATTCACCCCTCCACTTT. This gives the protein CSARDQPLQGGNSPLHF.

V and J are TRBV24-1 and TRBJ1-1, with TRBD1 identical over 7 bases. V lost 7 bases, J lost 1 base, and 5 bases stayed unmatched. The germline V gene encodes CDR1 KGHDR and CDR2 SFDVKD. This CDR3 is built from 14 residues. CDR3 in amino acids: CATSSGQKNTEAFF. CDR3 nucleotides: TGTGCCACCAGCTCGGGACAGAAGAACACTGAAGCTTTCTTT.

This clonotype was detected only a few times. The CDR3 here is CASSTRTKNTGELFF. The CDR3 bases are TGTGCCAGCAGCACCAGGACTAAAAACACCGGGGAGCTGTTTTTT. The chain employs TRBV7-6 and TRBJ2-2, with D possibly being TRBD2 (6 bases). Germline values: CDR1 SGHVS, CDR2 FNYEAQ. The germline V and J ends were trimmed by 5 bases and 2 bases, with 12 bases remaining between them. The CDR3 runs to 15 residues.

This clonotype showed up many times. V is TRBV20-1 and J is TRBJ1-6; D gene uncertain. This CDR3 is built from 14 residues. The V and J ends lost 0 bases and 6 bases respectively, with 9 bases between them. Germline V gives CDR1 DFQATT, CDR2 SNEGSKA (reference sequence). CDR3 in amino acids: CSARDSQVNSPLHF. In nucleotides, the CDR3 is TGCAGTGCTAGAGATTCCCAAGTTAATTCACCCCTCCACTTT.

The table lists this clonotype with a few counts. V is TRBV7-2 and J is TRBJ2-5, with TRBD2 matching over 15 bases. The germline gives CDR1 SGHTA, CDR2 FQGNSA. Trimming at V came to 5 bases and at J to 9 bases, leaving 10 bases not matched to a gene. There are 16 residues in the CDR3. CDR3 region: CASSQWTSGGARAQYF. CDR3 nucleotide sequence: TGTGCCAGCAGCCAGTGGACTAGCGGGGGGGCCAGGGCCCAGTACTTC. Supplemented by reference TRBV7-2 and TRBJ2-5, the full variable domain reads GAGVSQSPSNKVTEKGKDVELRCDPISGHTALYWYRQSLGQGLEFLIYFQGNSAPDKSGLPSDRFSAERTGGSVSTLTIQRTQQEDSAVYLCASSQWTSGGARAQYFGPGTRLLVL.

This clonotype was seen at least ten times. The chain combines TRBV9 with TRBJ2-3, with 8 bases aligning to TRBD2. The CDR3 covers 14 residues. Germline V gives CDR1 SGDLS, CDR2 YYNGEE. The V segment lost 3 bases and the J segment 4 bases; nucleotides outside the gene matches: 4. The DNA for the CDR3 is TGTGCCAGCAGCGGTGGGGGACTAGCAGATACGCAGTATTTT. This sequence encodes CASSGGGLADTQYF.

In this sample, this clonotype turned up a few times. This chain links TRBV24-1 with TRBJ2-1; D is perhaps TRBD2 (6 bases). Germline values: CDR1 KGHDR, CDR2 SFDVKD. CDR3 length equals 15 residues. V was shortened by 3 bases and J by 0 bases, with 8 bases between the two germline ends. CDR3 region: CATSDLASSYNEQFF. The CDR3, as DNA: TGTGCCACCAGTGATCTAGCGAGCTCCTACAATGAGCAGTTCTTC.

This clonotype was counted ten times or more. V and J are TRBV5-1 and TRBJ2-2; D remains unclear. The CDR3 consists of 13 residues. Between the trimmed V and J ends, which lost 5 bases and 6 bases, there was a span of 11 bases. Germline-derived CDR1 and CDR2 are SGHRS and YFSETQ. For the CDR3, the DNA is TGCGCCAGCAGTGAGTCCCAGGCCGGGGAGCTGTTTTTT. Amino acid sequence: CASSESQAGELFF. Together with reference TRBV5-1 and TRBJ2-2, the CDR3 gives the full variable domain: KAGVTQTPRYLIKTRGQQVTLSCSPISGHRSVSWYQQTPGQGLQFLFEYFSETQRNKGNFPGRFSGRQFSNSRSEMNVSTLELGDSALYLCASSESQAGELFFGEGSRLTVL.

The chain combines TRBV7-3 with TRBJ2-1; D unclear. Trimming cost V 3 bases and J 2 bases, with 17 bases left between them. The CDR3 runs to 17 residues. CDR1 and CDR2 from the germline V gene are SGHTA and FQGTGA. CDR3 loop: CASSFQSRPGAYNEQFF. As DNA, the CDR3 is TGTGCCAGCAGCTTCCAGTCCCGGCCGGGCGCCTACAATGAGCAGTTCTTC. Full variable domain (outside the CDR3, taken from reference TRBV7-3 and TRBJ2-1): GAGVSQTPSNKVTEKGKYVELRCDPISGHTALYWYRQSLGQGPEFLIYFQGTGAADDSGLPNDRFFAVRPEGSVSTLKIQRTERGDSAVYLCASSFQSRPGAYNEQFFGPGTRLTVL.

This clonotype turned up a few times. J is TRBJ2-5 and V is TRBV2; D gene uncertain. CDR1 SNHLY and CDR2 FYNNEI come from the germline V gene. The CDR3 spans 13 residues. Trimming cost V 8 bases and J 5 bases, with 15 bases left between them. This chain's CDR3 is CASDDGPGETQYF. The CDR3 nucleotides are TGTGCCAGCGATGACGGGCCTGGGGAGACCCAGTACTTC.

The rearrangement links TRBV12-5 to TRBJ1-1; the match to TRBD1 covers 7 bases. V shed 5 bases, J shed 1 base, and the junction held 4 bases outside the gene matches. The CDR3 is 14 amino acids. The germline CDR1 and CDR2 sequences are LGHNT and FRNRAP. The CDR3 DNA is TGTGCTAGTGGTCTGGGACAGAAGAACACTGAAGCTTTCTTT. Residues: CASGLGQKNTEAFF.

This clonotype came up many times. This rearrangement joins TRBV7-2 to TRBJ1-5; D not certain. Germline values: CDR1 SGHTA, CDR2 FQGNSA. V was shortened by 1 base and J by 6 bases, with 13 bases between the two germline ends. The CDR3 totals 15 residues. CDR3 DNA: TGTGCCAGCAGCTTAGGGCCCGCTTTCGGTCAGCCCCAGCATTTT. Translated, it gives CASSLGPAFGQPQHF. Combining the CDR3 with reference TRBV7-2 and TRBJ1-5 gives the whole variable domain GAGVSQSPSNKVTEKGKDVELRCDPISGHTALYWYRQSLGQGLEFLIYFQGNSAPDKSGLPSDRFSAERTGGSVSTLTIQRTQQEDSAVYLCASSLGPAFGQPQHFGDGTRLSIL.

The rearrangement joins TRBV2 to TRBJ1-5, with TRBD1 as a possible D gene (6 bases). CDR3 length equals 15 residues. The V gene lost 5 bases and the J gene lost 8 bases, with 19 bases spanning the gap. CDR1 SNHLY and CDR2 FYNNEI come from the germline V gene. CDR3 sequence: CASSLRTTGSKPQHF. The DNA of the CDR3 is TGTGCCAGCAGTTTAAGGACTACAGGGTCTAAGCCCCAGCATTTT.

This clonotype was observed a few times. In DNA, the CDR3 is TGTGCCACCAGCGTAGGGCAGGGGGCGAATACTGAGCAGTTCTTC. It specifies CATSVGQGANTEQFF. V gene TRBV15 combines with J gene TRBJ2-1; the match to TRBD1 covers 8 bases. The junction had 12 bases not matched to a gene; V was cut back by 5 bases and J by 9 bases. There are 15 residues in the CDR3. In germline, CDR1 is LNHNV, CDR2 YYDKDF (reference sequence).

The chain recombines TRBV12-3 or TRBV12-4 with TRBJ2-5; D uncertain. This CDR3 has 14 residues. Trimming removed 5 bases from V and 4 bases from J, with 14 bases in between. The CDR3 DNA reads TGTGCCAGCAGTCTATCTACGGGTTTAGAGACCCAGTACTTC. It yields the protein CASSLSTGLETQYF.

This clonotype was counted many times. The CDR3 protein is CASSITGLPNEKLFF. The CDR3 nucleotides are TGTGCCAGCAGCATCACAGGGTTGCCTAATGAAAAACTGTTTTTT. V and J are TRBV9 and TRBJ1-4; perhaps TRBD1 as D (6 bases). V was shortened by 4 bases and J by 3 bases, with 13 bases between the two germline ends. CDR1 is SGDLS, CDR2 YYNGEE, per germline. CDR3 length equals 15 residues.

This clonotype was recorded a few times. The gene calls are TRBV5-1 and TRBJ2-1, with TRBD2 identical over 9 bases. Germline V lookup: CDR1 SGHRS, CDR2 YFSETQ. J gave up 7 bases and V 3 bases, and 11 bases lay outside the gene matches. This CDR3 is built from 16 residues. The CDR3 bases are TGCGCCAGCAGCTACGGGATTAGCGGGAGTTATAATGAGCAGTTCTTC. This gives the protein CASSYGISGSYNEQFF.

J is TRBJ2-2 and V is TRBV7-6; tentative D call: TRBD1 (6 bases). From germline, CDR1 is SGHVS and CDR2 FNYEAQ. The CDR3 length is 15 residues. With 3 bases removed from V and 3 bases from J, the gap between germline ends came to 11 bases. The CDR3 reads CASSLEDRDTGELFF. CDR3 coding DNA: TGTGCCAGCAGCTTGGAGGACAGAGACACCGGGGAGCTGTTTTTT.

V and J are TRBV20-1 and TRBJ1-5, with TRBD1 identical over 7 bases. The junction had 9 bases not matched to a gene; V was cut back by 6 bases and J by 1 base. The CDR3 spans 15 residues. Germline values: CDR1 DFQATT, CDR2 SNEGSKA (reference sequence). The CDR3, as DNA: TGCAGTGCGAGACAGGGTGGGGCAAGCAATCAGCCCCAGCATTTT. Amino acid sequence: CSARQGGASNQPQHF.